This T cell receptor beta chain was recorded in a study of regulatory T cells in long-lasting Graves disease. Study results and caveats: Persistent patients had more shared public clonotypes (about 2,800) than new patients (about 920).

The sample's time point: newly diagnosed GD, antithyroid drugs for less than 3 months. PBMCs were the source of the RNA used for TCR sequencing. TCR beta libraries were built with iRepertoire HTBI primers and Arm-PCR of CDR3 regions. TCRdb used MiXCR to reprocess the multiplex PCR reads, holding one entry per CDR3 protein. The sample holds 550,000 to 600,000 distinct CDR3 sequences; roughly 16% are singletons and the top ten take approximately 12%. The sample holds a few counts of this clonotype. No antigen is known for it. The same specimen was also included in a second study, on T cells in Graves' hyperthyroidism and ophthalmopathy. From that second work: Aged 18 to 65, the patients had hyperthyroidism that was newly diagnosed and had lasted under 2 months. The TCR CDR3 first-round RT-PCR relied on the HTBI primer set.

Sequences were derived from peripheral blood mononuclear cells (PBMCs), sampled at new diagnosis, from a patient treated with antithyroid drugs. This clonotype was sampled from a young man with Graves disease.

CDR3 in amino acids: CASSLISQANTEAFF. The CDR3 DNA sequence: TGCGCCAGCAGCTTGATCAGTCAAGCAAACACTGAAGCTTTCTTT. The chain links TRBV5-1 to TRBJ1-1; no definite D call. The CDR3 covers 15 residues. Germline V lookup: CDR1 SGHRS, CDR2 YFSETQ. The ends were cut back, 1 base at V and 2 bases at J, with 12 bases in the middle.